The 4 T cell receptor beta chains presented below share a single source sample, sequenced in a study of T cell repertoires in cytomegalovirus infection. Antigen specificity for these receptors is unknown. TCRdb re-derived calls from the reads in MiXCR, one entry per CDR3 protein. Of more than 85,000 distinct CDR3 sequences listed, less than 30% were seen once; the top ten hold roughly three quarters. The sequencing used CD8+ T cells from cultured PBMCs, collected from culture after CMV antigen stimulation. The receptor set was obtained from a human donor in good health (CMV status not recorded). Some clones in this sample may be carry-over from other donors' samples.

This clonotype has a single count. The genes are TRBV19 and TRBJ1-5; 7 positions match TRBD1. This CDR3 contains 14 residues. After removal of 10 bases from V and 6 bases from J, the junction contained 12 bases not matched to a gene. Germline loops: CDR1 LNHDA, CDR2 SQIVND (reference sequence). The CDR3 DNA sequence: TGTGCCACCAGGGGGGGAACCGTCATTCAGCCCCAGCATTTT. This codes for CATRGGTVIQPQHF.

The chain has TRBV7-6 and TRBJ2-2; no definite D call. CDR3 length: 17 amino acids. V was pared by 5 bases and J by 2 bases, with 18 bases between. Germline CDR1 and CDR2: SGHVS and FNYEAQ. CDR3 protein: CASSRFDRLFNTGELFF. CDR3 nucleotides: TGTGCCAGCAGCAGATTTGACCGTCTCTTTAACACCGGGGAGCTGTTTTTT.

The rearrangement joins TRBV20-1 to TRBJ2-5, with D maybe TRBD2 (6 bases). CDR1 and CDR2 (germline): DFQATT, SNEGSKA (reference sequence). Deletions cut 5 bases from V and 2 bases from J, with 12 bases between. The CDR3 runs to 13 residues. The CDR3 DNA reads TGCAGTGCTGGCCGACTAGGACAAGAGACCCAGTACTTC. This gives the protein CSAGRLGQETQYF.

The chain links TRBV6-5 to TRBJ2-5; D is perhaps TRBD1 or TRBD2 (5 bases each). Trimming took off 0 bases at V and 2 bases at J, with 16 bases between the two ends. CDR1 MNHEY and CDR2 SVGAGI come from the germline V gene. This CDR3 comprises 17 residues. The CDR3, as DNA: TGTGCCAGCAGTTACTCTCATTGGGGGTCCTTTCAAGAGACCCAGTACTTC. Residues: CASSYSHWGSFQETQYF.